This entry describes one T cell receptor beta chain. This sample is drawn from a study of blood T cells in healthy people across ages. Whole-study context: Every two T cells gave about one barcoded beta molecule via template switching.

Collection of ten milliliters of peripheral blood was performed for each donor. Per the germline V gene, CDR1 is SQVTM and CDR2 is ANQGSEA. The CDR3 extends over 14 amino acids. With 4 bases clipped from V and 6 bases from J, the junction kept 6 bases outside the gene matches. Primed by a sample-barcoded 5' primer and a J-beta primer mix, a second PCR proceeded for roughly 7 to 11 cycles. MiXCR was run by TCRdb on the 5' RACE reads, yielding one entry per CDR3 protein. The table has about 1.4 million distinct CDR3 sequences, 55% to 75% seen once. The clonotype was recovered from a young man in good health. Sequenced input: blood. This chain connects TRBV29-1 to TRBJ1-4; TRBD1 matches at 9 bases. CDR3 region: CSVGPRDRDEKLFF. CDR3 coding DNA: TGCAGCGTTGGCCCCCGGGACAGGGATGAAAAACTGTTTTTT.